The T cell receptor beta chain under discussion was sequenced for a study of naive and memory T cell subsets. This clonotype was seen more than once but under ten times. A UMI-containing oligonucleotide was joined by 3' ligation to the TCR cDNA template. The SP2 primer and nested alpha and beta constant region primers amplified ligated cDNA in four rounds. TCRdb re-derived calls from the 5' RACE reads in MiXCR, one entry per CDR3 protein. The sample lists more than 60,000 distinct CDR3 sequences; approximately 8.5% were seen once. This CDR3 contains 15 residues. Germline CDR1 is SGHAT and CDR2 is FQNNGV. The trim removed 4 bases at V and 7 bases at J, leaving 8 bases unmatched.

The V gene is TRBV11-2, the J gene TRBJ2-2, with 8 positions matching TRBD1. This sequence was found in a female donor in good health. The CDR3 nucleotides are TGTGCCAGCAGCTCGTGGCAGGGGGCGATCGGGGAGCTGTTTTTT. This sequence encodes CASSSWQGAIGELFF.